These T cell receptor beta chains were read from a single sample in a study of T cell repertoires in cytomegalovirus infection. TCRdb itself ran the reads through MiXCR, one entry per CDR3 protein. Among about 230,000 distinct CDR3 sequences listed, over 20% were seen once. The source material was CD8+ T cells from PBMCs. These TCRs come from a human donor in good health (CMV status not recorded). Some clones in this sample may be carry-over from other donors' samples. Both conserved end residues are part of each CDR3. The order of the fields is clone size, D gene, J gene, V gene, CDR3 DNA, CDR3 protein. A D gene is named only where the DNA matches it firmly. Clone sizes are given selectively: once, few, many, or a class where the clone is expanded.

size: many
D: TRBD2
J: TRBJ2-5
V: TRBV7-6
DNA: TGTGCCAGCAGCCCGACTAGCGGGGGTGACAAGGAGACCCAGTACTTC
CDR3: CASSPTSGGDKETQYF

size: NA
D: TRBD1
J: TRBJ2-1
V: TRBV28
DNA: TGTGCCAGCAGCGGAAGGACAGGGGTAAATGAGCAGTTCTTC
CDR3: CASSGRTGVNEQFF

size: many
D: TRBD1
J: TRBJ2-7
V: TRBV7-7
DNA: TGTGCCAGCAGCCCAACAGGGGATAGCTCCTACGAGCAGTACTTC
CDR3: CASSPTGDSSYEQYF

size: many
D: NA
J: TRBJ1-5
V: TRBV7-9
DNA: TGTGCCAGCAGCCAAAACAGCAATCAGCCCCAGCATTTT
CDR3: CASSQNSNQPQHF

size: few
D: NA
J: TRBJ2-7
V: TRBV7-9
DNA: TGTGCCAGCAGCTTAAGCCTACAAGGGTGGGAGCAGTACTTC
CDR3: CASSLSLQGWEQYF

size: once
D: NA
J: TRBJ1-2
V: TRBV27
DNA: TGTGCCAGCAGTTTAACGGGTCGGGATGGCTACACCTTC
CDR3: CASSLTGRDGYTF

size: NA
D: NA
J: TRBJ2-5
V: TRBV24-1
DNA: TGTGCCACCAGTGAGAATGGAGGAGGGGAGACCCAGTACTTC
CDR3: CATSENGGGETQYF

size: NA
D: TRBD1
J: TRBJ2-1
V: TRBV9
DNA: TGTGCCAGCAGCGACGACCCGGGACAGGGTCCCGACAATGAGCAGTTCTTC
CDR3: CASSDDPGQGPDNEQFF

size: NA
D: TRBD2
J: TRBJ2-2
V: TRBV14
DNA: TGTGCCAGCAGCCAATCACTAGCGGGGGTCTACACCGGGGAGCTGTTTTTT
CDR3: CASSQSLAGVYTGELFF

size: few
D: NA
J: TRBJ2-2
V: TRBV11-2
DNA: TGTGCCAGCAGATTCCCGGGGAGAACCGGGGAGCTGTTTTTT
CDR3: CASRFPGRTGELFF

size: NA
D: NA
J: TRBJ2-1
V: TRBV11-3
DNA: TGTGCCAGCAGCACGATACCTGATGAGCAGTTCTTC
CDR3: CASSTIPDEQFF

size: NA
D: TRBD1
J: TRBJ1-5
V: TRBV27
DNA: TGTGCCAGCAGCCTTTTCGCAGGGGGTCAGCCCCAGCATTTT
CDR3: CASSLFAGGQPQHF

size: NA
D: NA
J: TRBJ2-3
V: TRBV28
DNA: TGTGCCAGCAGCCCCCTGGGAGGCGGCACAGATACGCAGTATTTT
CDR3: CASSPLGGGTDTQYF

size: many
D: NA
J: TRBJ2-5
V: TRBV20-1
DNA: TGCAGTGCTAGAGATCTTCTTGACCTGGTGGGAGAGACCCAGTACTTC
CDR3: CSARDLLDLVGETQYF

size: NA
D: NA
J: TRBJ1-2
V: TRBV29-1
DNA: TGCAGCGTTGAGGTCCCTGCAGGCTATGGCTACACCTTC
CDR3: CSVEVPAGYGYTF

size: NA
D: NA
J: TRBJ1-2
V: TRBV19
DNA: TGTGCCAGTAGTACCCAAACGAGGACCGAACCATTCGACTATGGCTACACCTTC
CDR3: CASSTQTRTEPFDYGYTF

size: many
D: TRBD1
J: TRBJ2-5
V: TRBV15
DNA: TGTGCCATCGAGGACAGGGGGACGAGGGAGACCCAGTACTTC
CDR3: CAIEDRGTRETQYF

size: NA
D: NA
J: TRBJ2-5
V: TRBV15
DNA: TGTGCCACCAGCAGAGATGAGCGGTCGAGGGAGACCCAGTACTTC
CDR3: CATSRDERSRETQYF

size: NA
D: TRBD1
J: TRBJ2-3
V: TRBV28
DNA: TGTGCCAGCAGTTCCAGGGGGCAGAGAGATACGCAGTATTTT
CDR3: CASSSRGQRDTQYF

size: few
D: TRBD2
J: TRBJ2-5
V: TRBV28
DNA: TGTGCCAGCAGTTTAGTGGGGTCCAGCGGGGGGGCTCAGACCCAGTACTTC
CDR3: CASSLVGSSGGAQTQYF

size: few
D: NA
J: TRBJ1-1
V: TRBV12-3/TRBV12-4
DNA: TGTGCCAGCAGCGACCCGGGACGGATGAACACTGAAGCTTTCTTT
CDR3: CASSDPGRMNTEAFF

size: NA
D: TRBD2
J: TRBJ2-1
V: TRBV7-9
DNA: TGTGCCAGCAGCTCCCCCGGACTAGACTCCTACAATGAGCAGTTCTTC
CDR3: CASSSPGLDSYNEQFF

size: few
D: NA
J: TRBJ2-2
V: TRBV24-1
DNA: TGTGCCACCAGAGACGAGAACACCGGGGAGCTGTTTTTT
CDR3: CATRDENTGELFF

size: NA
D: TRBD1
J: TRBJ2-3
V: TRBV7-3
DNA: TGTGCCAGCAGCTTGGGACAGGGGGGAGCGCAGTATTTT
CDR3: CASSLGQGGAQYF

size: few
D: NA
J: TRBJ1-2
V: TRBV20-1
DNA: TGCAGTGCTAGACACGTGGGAATAAACTATGGCTACACCTTC
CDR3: CSARHVGINYGYTF

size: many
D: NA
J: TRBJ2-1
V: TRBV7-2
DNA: TGTGCCAGCAGCGGTTGGGGGGGGCCCCCTTACAATGAGCAGTTCTTC
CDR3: CASSGWGGPPYNEQFF

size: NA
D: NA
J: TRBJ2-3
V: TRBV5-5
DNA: TGTGCCAGCAGCCCGGGGACATCCCTAGATACGCAGTATTTT
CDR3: CASSPGTSLDTQYF

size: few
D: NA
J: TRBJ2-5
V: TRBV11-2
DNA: TGTGCCAGCAGCCCCACAGAGGATCAAGAGACCCAGTACTTC
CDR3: CASSPTEDQETQYF